This TCR beta chain was retrieved from a study of blood T cell repertoires in COVID-19. Authors' processing steps: Researchers report that nucleated cell counts were estimated from reference gene primer amplification. Repertoires were generated with immunoSEQ multiplex PCR, while TCRdb's copy carries only in-frame clones and drops some. V and J calls and clone size come straight from that table; D and trimming were deduced from the DNA. The table shows around 270,000 clones, with 80% to 85% occurring only once. Looked up from germline, CDR1 is MGHRA and CDR2 is YSYEKL. V was cut by 0 bases and J by 10 bases, with 9 bases left in between. The length of the CDR3 is 13 residues. While infection was still active, Seattle patients were enrolled and then followed longitudinally.

This clonotype was sampled from a person between 65 and 79 years old with COVID-19, enrolled during active disease. The genes are TRBV4-1 and TRBJ1-4, with D unresolved. Sample: peripheral blood. CDR3 bases: TGCGCCAGCAGCCAAGATCGGGAGGGAAAACTGTTTTTT. As protein: CASSQDREGKLFF.